The 32 T cell receptor beta chains presented below share a single source sample, sequenced in a study of blood T cell repertoires in COVID-19. The protocol was immunoSEQ multiplex PCR, while the TCRdb copy is restricted to in-frame clones and leaves out a portion. The data show 160,000 or so clones, about 81% seen once. The sample was peripheral blood. All receptors derive from a woman in her 70s with acute or convalescent COVID-19.

V and J are TRBV19 and TRBJ2-4; 9 nucleotides align to TRBD1. Looked up from germline, CDR1 is LNHDA and CDR2 is SQIVND (reference sequence). The CDR3 has 15 residues. V dropped 5 bases and J dropped 8; count of bases not matched to a gene: 10. The DNA for the CDR3 is TGTGCCAGTAGTCCACAAGGGGGACAGGGTTACATTCAGTACTTC. As protein: CASSPQGGQGYIQYF. Variable domain in full (rest from reference TRBV19 and TRBJ2-4): DGGITQSPKYLFRKEGQNVTLSCEQNLNHDAMYWYRQDPGQGLRLIYYSQIVNDFQKGDIAEGYSVSREKKESFPLTVTSAQKNPTAFYLCASSPQGGQGYIQYFGAGTRLSVL.

This clone occurred a few times. The rearrangement links TRBV10-3 to TRBJ2-5; weak D call: TRBD1 (5 bases). The CDR3 has 14 amino acids. With 2 bases removed from V and 2 bases from J, the gap between germline ends came to 9 bases. CDR1 ENHRY and CDR2 SYGVKD come from the germline V gene. CDR3: CAISEDRYQETQYF. The CDR3 region has the DNA TGTGCCATCAGTGAGGACAGATATCAAGAGACCCAGTACTTC.

This chain links TRBV27 with TRBJ2-3, with 9 bases fitting TRBD1. The CDR3 consists of 18 residues. Per the germline V gene, CDR1 is MNHEY and CDR2 is SMNVEV (reference sequence). After removal of 5 bases from V and 2 bases from J, the junction contained 14 bases not matched to a gene. CDR3 sequence: CASSLKTGGYLDTDTQYF. As DNA, the CDR3 is TGTGCCAGCAGTCTTAAGACAGGGGGGTACTTAGACACAGATACGCAGTATTTT.

J is TRBJ1-2 and V is TRBV28, with D uncertain. V shed 6 bases and J shed 3 bases, with 5 bases lying between them. The CDR3 has 11 amino acids. Germline-derived CDR1 and CDR2 are MDHEN and SYDVKM. The CDR3 DNA sequence: TGTGCCAGCAGCCAGTACTATGGCTACACCTTC. This translates into CASSQYYGYTF.

This chain links TRBV20-1 with TRBJ2-1; TRBD2 matches at 10 bases. The ends lost 3 bases at V and 4 bases at J; junction bases unmatched: 3. In germline, CDR1 is DFQATT, CDR2 SNEGSKA (reference sequence). The CDR3 sequence is 14 residues long. CDR3 DNA sequence: TGCAGTGCTAGTAGCGGGAGGACATACAATGAGCAGTTCTTC. Translation gives CSASSGRTYNEQFF.

This clone was seen a handful of times. V is TRBV3-1 (or the pseudogene TRBV3-2) and J is TRBJ1-4, with TRBD1 as a possible D gene (5 bases). Germline V lookup: CDR1 LGHDT, CDR2 YNNKEL (reference sequence). The ends were cut back, 2 bases at V and 0 bases at J, with 7 bases in the middle. The CDR3 has 15 residues. The CDR3 sequence: CASSQWGTTNEKLFF. As DNA, the CDR3 is TGTGCCAGCAGCCAATGGGGCACAACTAATGAAAAACTGTTTTTT.

This clone was counted a few times. V and J are TRBV7-2 and TRBJ2-3; TRBD1 is a possible D gene (6 bases). The V and J ends lost 3 bases and 4 bases respectively, with 14 bases between them. Germline lookup yields CDR1 SGHTA and CDR2 FQGNSA. There are 15 residues in the CDR3. The CDR3 region is CASSFGDAGADTQYF. CDR3 nucleotides: TGTGCCAGCAGCTTCGGGGACGCAGGGGCAGATACGCAGTATTTT.

V gene TRBV7-8 combines with J gene TRBJ2-4, with D uncertain. Germline values: CDR1 SGHVS, CDR2 FQNEAQ. The CDR3 extends over 13 amino acids. Trimming pared 4 bases from V and 10 bases from J, leaving 14 bases between. This CDR3 reads CASSSGIGEIQYF. In DNA form, the CDR3 reads TGTGCCAGCAGCTCTGGAATCGGAGAGATTCAGTACTTC.

The rearrangement joins TRBV19 to TRBJ1-1; D might be TRBD1 (5 bases). Germline assignment: CDR1 LNHDA and CDR2 SQIVND (reference sequence). The V gene lost 7 bases and the J gene lost 3 bases, with 12 bases spanning the gap. The CDR3 sequence is 13 residues long. Here the CDR3 DNA reads TGTGCCAGTACAGGGTTCTCGCACACTGAAGCTTTCTTT. Its translation: CASTGFSHTEAFF.

The sample holds a few counts of this clone. This rearrangement joins TRBV4-1 to TRBJ1-2; possible D gene TRBD1, 6 bases. Germline V gene data show CDR1 as MGHRA and CDR2 as YSYEKL. V was trimmed by 0 bases and J by 7 bases, leaving 15 bases between them. This CDR3 is 15 amino acids long. The CDR3 loop reads CASSQDIGGWGGYTF. CDR3 DNA: TGCGCCAGCAGCCAAGATATAGGGGGTTGGGGTGGCTACACCTTC.

With regard to this clone: The same CDR3 arises from other DNA sequences in this sample as well. The CDR3 loop is CASSQAGTGGYTF. As DNA, the CDR3 is TGCGCCAGCAGCCAAGCCGGGACAGGGGGCTACACCTTC. The rearrangement links TRBV4-1 to TRBJ1-2, with 9 bases identical to TRBD1. The CDR3 covers 13 residues. V lost 1 base to trimming and J lost 8 bases; unmatched junction nucleotides: 2. Germline CDR1 reads MGHRA; CDR2 reads YSYEKL.

The chain has TRBV14 and TRBJ2-7; 8 positions agree with TRBD2. V gave up 0 bases and J gave up 5 bases; unmatched junction bases: 3. Germline CDR1 reads SGHDN; CDR2 reads FVKESK. This CDR3 comprises 14 residues. CDR3 sequence reads: CASSQDLLADEQYF. CDR3 bases: TGTGCCAGCAGCCAAGACCTACTAGCGGACGAGCAGTACTTC. The full variable domain, in which reference TRBV14 and TRBJ2-7 provide the parts outside the CDR3, is EAGVTQFPSHSVIEKGQTVTLRCDPISGHDNLYWYRRVMGKEIKFLLHFVKESKQDESGMPNNRFLAERTGGTYSTLKVQPAELEDSGVYFCASSQDLLADEQYFGPGTRLTVT.

The chain joins TRBV5-6 to TRBJ1-1; D might be TRBD1 (5 bases). CDR3 size: 14 residues. Trimming took 2 bases from V and 6 from J, leaving 14 bases between them. Germline V gives CDR1 SGHDT, CDR2 YYEEEE. This CDR3 reads CASSFRGRIPEAFF. In nucleotides, the CDR3 is TGTGCCAGCAGCTTTAGGGGTAGAATCCCTGAAGCTTTCTTT.

The chain couples TRBV29-1 to TRBJ1-5; D is ambiguous. Germline V gives CDR1 SQVTM, CDR2 ANQGSEA. The CDR3 runs to 12 residues. V gave up 4 bases and J gave up 4 bases, with 8 bases separating them. The CDR3 protein is CSVGAENQPQHF. The CDR3 bases are TGCAGCGTTGGGGCTGAGAATCAGCCCCAGCATTTT.

This chain joins TRBV19 and TRBJ1-2; no firm D call. The CDR3 is 11 residues long. The germline V and J ends were trimmed by 7 bases and 8 bases, with 11 bases remaining between them. Germline V lookup: CDR1 LNHDA, CDR2 SQIVND (reference sequence). The CDR3 DNA sequence: TGTGCCAGTAAGGGAGTGATCGGCTACACCTTC. Amino acids: CASKGVIGYTF.

The chain recombines TRBV5-1 with TRBJ1-3; maybe TRBD1 (6 bases). CDR1 SGHRS and CDR2 YFSETQ come from the germline V gene. The CDR3 spans 15 residues. Trimming cost V 0 bases and J 3 bases, with 10 bases left between them. In DNA form, the CDR3 reads TGCGCCAGCAGCTTGGGGACAGCTTATGGAAACACCATATATTTT. Translated: CASSLGTAYGNTIYF.

The rearrangement joins TRBV28 to TRBJ1-2, with 7 bases matching TRBD1. The CDR3 contains 14 residues. Trimming took 3 bases from V and 6 from J; bases not matched to a gene: 7. Germline values: CDR1 MDHEN, CDR2 SYDVKM. The CDR3 is CASSFGQVFHGYTF. The CDR3 DNA reads as TGTGCCAGCAGTTTTGGACAGGTCTTCCATGGCTACACCTTC.

The genes are TRBV3-1 (or the pseudogene TRBV3-2) and TRBJ2-1, with 11 bases identical to TRBD2. This CDR3 region has 18 residues. Unmatched junction bases numbered 9, after V lost 1 base and J lost 4 bases. CDR1 and CDR2 (germline): LGHDT, YNNKEL (reference sequence). CDR3 in DNA: TGTGCCAGCAGCCAAGTAGGGGCTAGCGGGGGGAAATACAATGAGCAGTTCTTC. Translation gives CASSQVGASGGKYNEQFF.

This clone was recorded a few times. V is TRBV4-1 and J is TRBJ2-5; a possible D gene is TRBD1 (6 bases). Germline V gene sequence: CDR1 MGHRA, CDR2 YSYEKL. The CDR3 extends over 13 amino acids. Trimming took off 2 bases at V and 5 bases at J, with 9 bases between the two ends. The CDR3 reads CASSQRTVETQYF. Written as DNA, the CDR3 is TGCGCCAGCAGCCAAAGGACAGTGGAGACCCAGTACTTC.

The chain combines TRBV14 with TRBJ2-7; tentatively, D is TRBD2 (6 bases). Germline V lookup: CDR1 SGHDN, CDR2 FVKESK. The CDR3 sequence is 13 residues long. Trimming took off 1 base at V and 9 bases at J, with 13 bases between the two ends. The CDR3 reads CASSQGIGGRQYF. The CDR3 DNA sequence: TGTGCCAGCAGCCAAGGAATCGGGGGTAGGCAGTACTTC.

The rearrangement uses TRBV24-1 and TRBJ1-5; no clear D gene. The CDR3 loop spans 17 amino acids. V gave up 3 bases and J gave up 4 bases, with 18 bases separating them. Germline V CDR1 and CDR2: KGHDR, SFDVKD. CDR3 coding DNA: TGTGCCACCAGTGATCCTACCTACGGGTCGGGAAATCAGCCCCAGCATTTT. Its translation is CATSDPTYGSGNQPQHF.

V and J are TRBV28 and TRBJ2-5; the D gene is possibly TRBD1 (6 bases). V lost 5 bases and J lost 4, with 17 bases in between. The CDR3 loop spans 15 amino acids. CDR1 MDHEN and CDR2 SYDVKM come from the germline V gene. CDR3 loop: CASSRAQGRVETQYF. DNA of the CDR3: TGTGCCAGCAGTCGGGCCCAGGGGCGTGTAGAGACCCAGTACTTC.

Concerning this clone itself: The junction departs from germline at one end; a sequencing error may be responsible. The rearrangement uses TRBV7-2 and TRBJ2-6; 9 bases match TRBD1. This CDR3 spans 17 amino acids. Germline V lookup: CDR1 SGHTA, CDR2 FQGNSA. The CDR3 spells CASRLGTGRTGANVLTF. The CDR3 DNA follows: TGTGCCAGCAGATTAGGGACAGGGAGGACTGGGGCCAACGTCCTGACTTTC.

Notes on this clone: This same CDR3 is encoded by further DNA sequences in the sample. V usage is TRBV21-1 and J usage is TRBJ1-1. TRBV21-1 is listed as a pseudogene. This CDR3 is built from 15 residues. Here the CDR3 DNA reads TGTGCCAGCAGCAAGGCGCACGAGGGGAACACTGAAGCTTTCTTT. Amino acid sequence: CASSKAHEGNTEAFF.

V gene TRBV4-1 combines with J gene TRBJ2-7, with TRBD2 identical over 9 bases. Germline CDR1 MGHRA, CDR2 YSYEKL. This CDR3 is 15 amino acids long. Losses at the gene ends were 1 base for V and 2 bases for J; bases not matched to a gene: 3. The CDR3 region has the DNA TGCGCCAGCAGCCAAGTGTTAGCGGGAGCCTACGAGCAGTACTTC. Its protein is CASSQVLAGAYEQYF.

The chain employs TRBV5-1 and TRBJ2-5; D remains unclear. CDR1 and CDR2 (germline): SGHRS, YFSETQ. Between the trimmed V and J ends, which lost 0 bases and 2 bases, there was a span of 8 bases. CDR3 length: 14 amino acids. The CDR3 here is CASSLAPGQETQYF. The CDR3 DNA reads as TGCGCCAGCAGCTTGGCCCCCGGGCAAGAGACCCAGTACTTC.

The J gene is TRBJ2-1, the V gene TRBV10-3; 9 bases are a match to TRBD2. Germline CDR1 ENHRY, CDR2 SYGVKD. This CDR3 region has 14 residues. Trimming at V came to 5 bases and at J to 6 bases, leaving 5 bases not matched to a gene. Here the CDR3 DNA reads TGTGCCATCAGTCCTGGCGGGAGGGGCAATGAGCAGTTCTTC. Translating gives CAISPGGRGNEQFF.

The chain employs TRBV11-3 and TRBJ2-1, with 9 bases lining up with TRBD1. J lost 6 bases, V lost 5 bases, and 11 bases had no gene match. CDR1 is SGHNT, CDR2 YENEEA, per germline. There are 16 residues in the CDR3. The CDR3: CASSPMGQGGGNEQFF. The DNA of the CDR3 is TGTGCCAGCAGCCCCATGGGACAGGGAGGAGGCAATGAGCAGTTCTTC.

The genes are TRBV2 and TRBJ2-7; 9 bases agree with TRBD1. The CDR3 spans 15 residues. CDR1 is SNHLY, CDR2 FYNNEI, per germline. Trimming at V came to 4 bases and at J to 4 bases, leaving 8 bases not matched to a gene. In DNA, the CDR3 is TGTGCCAGCAGTGGGGCCGGGACAGGGAGGTACGAGCAGTACTTC. Translation: CASSGAGTGRYEQYF.

This rearrangement joins TRBV27 to TRBJ1-2; TRBD1 aligns across 8 bases. This CDR3 is 13 amino acids long. The J segment lost 6 bases and the V segment lost 3 bases, leaving 3 bases of the junction unmatched. Germline CDR1 is MNHEY and CDR2 is SMNVEV (reference sequence). In nucleotides, the CDR3 is TGTGCCAGCAGTTTCTTGGGACAGGATGGCTACACCTTC. Protein sequence: CASSFLGQDGYTF.

The rearrangement uses TRBV2 and TRBJ2-2; a weak D match, TRBD1 (6 bases). CDR3 length: 14 residues. The ends were cut back, 6 bases at V and 7 bases at J, with 15 bases in the middle. CDR1 is SNHLY and CDR2 is FYNNEI in the germline V gene. CDR3 loop: CASRLQGVDGELFF. For the CDR3, the DNA is TGTGCCAGCAGGTTACAGGGAGTTGACGGGGAGCTGTTTTTT.

This chain's CDR3 is CASRQFNEKLFF. The CDR3 region has the DNA TGTGCCAGCAGACAGTTTAATGAAAAACTGTTTTTT. The gene calls are TRBV12-3 or TRBV12-4 and TRBJ1-4; D is unresolved. The V end lost 6 bases, the J end lost 4 bases, and 6 bases lay between the germline ends. There are 12 residues in the CDR3.